This TCR beta chain was sequenced during a study of blood T cell repertoires in COVID-19. Sequencing was performed with immunoSEQ multiplex PCR; in TCRdb, only in-frame clones are kept and a portion is missing. The sample shows over 120,000 clones, 60% to 80% of them seen only once. After removal of 5 bases from V and 1 base from J, the junction contained 1 base not matched to a gene. The CDR3 loop spans 14 amino acids. CDR1 is SGHTA, CDR2 FQGTGA, per germline. Input material: PBMCs or T cells enriched from blood (not recorded which). The sequence came from a woman between 45 and 60 years old who had recovered from COVID-19. This chain links TRBV7-3 with TRBJ2-3, with 9 bases fitting TRBD1. CDR3 residues: CASSRDRGTDTQYF. The DNA for the CDR3 is TGTGCCAGCAGCCGGGACAGGGGCACAGATACGCAGTATTTT.